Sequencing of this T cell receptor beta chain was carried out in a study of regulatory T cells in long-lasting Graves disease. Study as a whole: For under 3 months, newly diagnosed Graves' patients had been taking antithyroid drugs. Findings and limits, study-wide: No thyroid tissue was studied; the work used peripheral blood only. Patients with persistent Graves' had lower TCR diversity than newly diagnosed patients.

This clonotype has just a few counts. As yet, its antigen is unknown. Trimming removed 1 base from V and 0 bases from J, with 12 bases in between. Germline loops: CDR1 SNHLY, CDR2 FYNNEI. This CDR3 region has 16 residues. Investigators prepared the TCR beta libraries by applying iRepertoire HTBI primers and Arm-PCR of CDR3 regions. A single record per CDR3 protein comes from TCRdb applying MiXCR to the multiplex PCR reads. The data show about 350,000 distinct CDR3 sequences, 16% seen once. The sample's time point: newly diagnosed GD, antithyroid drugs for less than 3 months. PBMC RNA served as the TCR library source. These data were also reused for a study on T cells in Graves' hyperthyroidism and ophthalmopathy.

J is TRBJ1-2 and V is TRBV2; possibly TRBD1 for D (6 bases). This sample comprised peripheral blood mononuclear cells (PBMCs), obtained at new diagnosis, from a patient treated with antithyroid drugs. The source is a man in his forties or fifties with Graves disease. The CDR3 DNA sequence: TGTGCCAGCAGTGAAGACGGGGGCCCCACTAACTATGGCTACACCTTC. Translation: CASSEDGGPTNYGYTF.